Following are 9 T cell receptor beta chains from one sample sequenced in a study of T cells in Graves' hyperthyroidism and ophthalmopathy. RNA transcripts yielded amplified TCR beta CDR3 regions. First-round RT-PCR targeting the TCR CDR3 was performed with the HTBI primer set. TCRdb passed the multiplex PCR reads through MiXCR, listing each CDR3 protein once. The sample holds 500,000 to 750,000 distinct CDR3 sequences; 46% are singletons and the top ten take about 8%. The sample consisted of peripheral blood or thyroid tissue (not recorded which). The origin of the receptors is a woman younger than 30 with Graves' hyperthyroidism.

Ten or more counts support this clonotype. V is TRBV6-5 and J is TRBJ1-2; 9 bases align to TRBD1. CDR3 length: 14 amino acids. V lost 0 bases, J lost 7 bases, and 3 bases stayed unmatched. Germline values: CDR1 MNHEY, CDR2 SVGAGI. The CDR3 is CASSYSGTGLGYTF. CDR3 DNA: TGTGCCAGCAGTTACTCGGGGACAGGGCTTGGCTACACCTTC.

The sample holds many counts of this clonotype. A read error is possible here, since a much larger clone lies one base away. The chain has TRBV6-6 and TRBJ1-1; TRBD1 might be the D (5 bases). Looked up from germline, CDR1 is MNHNY and CDR2 is SVGAGI (reference sequence). Deletions cut 7 bases from V and 3 bases from J, with 9 bases between. The CDR3 loop spans 12 amino acids. The CDR3 region is CASTQGDTEAFF. For the CDR3, the DNA is TGTGCCAGCACCCAAGGGGACACTGAAGCTTTCTTT.

This chain connects TRBV24-1 to TRBJ2-5, with D perhaps TRBD2 (6 bases). CDR3 length equals 17 residues. In germline, CDR1 is KGHDR, CDR2 SFDVKD. The V end was cut by 1 base, the J end by 4 bases, with 18 bases between. CDR3 bases: TGTGCCACCAGTGATTTACTAGACACTGAAGCGGGAGAGACCCAGTACTTC. This sequence encodes CATSDLLDTEAGETQYF.

The chain uses TRBV15 and TRBJ2-5, with TRBD2 matching 13 bases. The V gene's germline CDR1 is LNHNV and CDR2 YYDKDF (reference sequence). Losses at the gene ends were 1 base for V and 7 bases for J; bases not matched to a gene: 6. This CDR3 region has 16 residues. The CDR3 sequence: CATSRGGTSGTGTQYF. The CDR3 DNA reads as TGTGCCACCAGCAGAGGGGGGACTAGCGGGACGGGGACCCAGTACTTC.

This clonotype has at least ten counts. Compared with germline, one end of the junction differs, possibly owing to a read error. The rearrangement joins TRBV6-5 to TRBJ2-7; 9 nucleotides line up with TRBD1. Germline V lookup: CDR1 MNHEY, CDR2 SVGAGI. CDR3 length: 15 residues. In DNA, the CDR3 is TGTGCCAGCAGTTCCGGGACAGGGCAATCCTCCGAGCAGTACTTC. Translation gives CASSSGTGQSSEQYF.

V is TRBV20-1 and J is TRBJ2-3, with 11 bases matching TRBD1. With 5 bases clipped from V and 5 bases from J, the junction kept 6 bases outside the gene matches. The V gene's germline CDR1 is DFQATT and CDR2 SNEGSKA (reference sequence). This CDR3 has 14 amino acids. The DNA of the CDR3 is TGCAGTGCTTTCCGGACAGGGGGCGGAGATACGCAGTATTTT. Its protein is CSAFRTGGGDTQYF.

This rearrangement joins TRBV27 to TRBJ1-3; possible D gene TRBD1, 6 bases. Germline CDR1 MNHEY, CDR2 SMNVEV (reference sequence). This CDR3 contains 16 residues. Trimming took off 5 bases at V and 0 bases at J, with 14 bases between the two ends. In DNA, the CDR3 is TGTGCCAGCAGTAAGAACAGGGCTCACTCTGGAAACACCATATATTTT. Its translation: CASSKNRAHSGNTIYF.

This clonotype was picked up a small number of times. The chain is built from TRBV30 and TRBJ2-7; 10 nucleotides align to TRBD2. Trimming took 7 bases from V and 2 from J; bases not matched to a gene: 5. The CDR3 totals 13 residues. From germline, CDR1 is GTSNPN and CDR2 SVGIG (reference sequence). CDR3 amino acids: CAYLAGVTYEQYF. CDR3 sequence (DNA): TGTGCCTATCTAGCGGGAGTAACCTACGAGCAGTACTTC.

This clonotype was counted a single time. The J gene is TRBJ1-5, the V gene TRBV20-1; possible D gene TRBD1, 5 bases. V lost 0 bases and J 8 bases, leaving 14 bases between the germline ends. The CDR3 spans 14 residues. The germline CDR1 and CDR2 sequences are DFQATT and SNEGSKA (reference sequence). CDR3 region: CSARDQGGWKPQHF. As DNA, the CDR3 is TGCAGTGCTAGAGATCAGGGAGGTTGGAAGCCCCAGCATTTT.